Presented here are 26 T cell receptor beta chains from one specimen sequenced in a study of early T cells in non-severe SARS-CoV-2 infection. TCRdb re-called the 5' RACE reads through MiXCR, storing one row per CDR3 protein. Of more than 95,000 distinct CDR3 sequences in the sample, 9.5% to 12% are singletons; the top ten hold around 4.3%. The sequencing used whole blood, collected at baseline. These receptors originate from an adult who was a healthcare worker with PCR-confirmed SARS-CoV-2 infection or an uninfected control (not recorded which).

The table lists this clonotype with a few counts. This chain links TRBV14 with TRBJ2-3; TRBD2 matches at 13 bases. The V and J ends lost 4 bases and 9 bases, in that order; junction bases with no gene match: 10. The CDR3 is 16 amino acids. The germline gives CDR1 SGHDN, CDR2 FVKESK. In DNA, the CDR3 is TGTGCCAGCAGCCCGCGGACTAGCGGGAGCTTGGGAACGCAGTATTTT. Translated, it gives CASSPRTSGSLGTQYF.

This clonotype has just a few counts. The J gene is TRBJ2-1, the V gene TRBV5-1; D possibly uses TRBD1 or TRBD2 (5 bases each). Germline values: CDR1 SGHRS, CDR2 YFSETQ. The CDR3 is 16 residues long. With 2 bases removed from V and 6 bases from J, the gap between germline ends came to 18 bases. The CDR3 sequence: CASSFSGTAVLNEQFF. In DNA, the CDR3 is TGCGCCAGCAGCTTCTCCGGGACGGCGGTCCTCAATGAGCAGTTCTTC.

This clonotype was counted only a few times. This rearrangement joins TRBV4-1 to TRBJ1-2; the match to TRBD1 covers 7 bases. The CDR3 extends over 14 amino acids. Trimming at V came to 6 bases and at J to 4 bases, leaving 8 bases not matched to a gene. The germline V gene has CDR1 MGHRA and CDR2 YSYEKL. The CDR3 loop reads CASSSGRGTYGYTF. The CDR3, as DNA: TGCGCCAGCAGTAGCGGCAGGGGGACCTATGGCTACACCTTC.

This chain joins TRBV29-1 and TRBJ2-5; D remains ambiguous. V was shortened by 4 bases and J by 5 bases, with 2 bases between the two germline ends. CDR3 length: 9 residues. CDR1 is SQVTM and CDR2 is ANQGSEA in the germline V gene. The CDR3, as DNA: TGCAGCGTTGGGGAGACCCAGTACTTC. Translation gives CSVGETQYF. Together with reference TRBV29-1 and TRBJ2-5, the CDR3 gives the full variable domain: SAVISQKPSRDICQRGTSLTIQCQVDSQVTMMFWYRQQPGQSLTLIATANQGSEATYESGFVIDKFPISRPNLTFSTLTVSNMSPEDSSIYLCSVGETQYFGPGTRLLVL.

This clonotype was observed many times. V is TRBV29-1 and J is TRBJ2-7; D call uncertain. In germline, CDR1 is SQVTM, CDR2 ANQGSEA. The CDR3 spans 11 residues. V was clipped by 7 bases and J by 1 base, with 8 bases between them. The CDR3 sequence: CSGTASYEQYF. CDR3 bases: TGCAGCGGAACAGCATCCTACGAGCAGTACTTC.

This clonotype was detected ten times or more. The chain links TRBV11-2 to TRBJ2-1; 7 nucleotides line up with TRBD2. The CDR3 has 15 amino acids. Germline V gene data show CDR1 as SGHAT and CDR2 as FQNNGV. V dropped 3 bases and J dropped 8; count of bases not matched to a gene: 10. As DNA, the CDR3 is TGTGCCAGCAGCTTGGAACTAGCGAAAGGCGATGAGCAGTTCTTC. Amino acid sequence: CASSLELAKGDEQFF.

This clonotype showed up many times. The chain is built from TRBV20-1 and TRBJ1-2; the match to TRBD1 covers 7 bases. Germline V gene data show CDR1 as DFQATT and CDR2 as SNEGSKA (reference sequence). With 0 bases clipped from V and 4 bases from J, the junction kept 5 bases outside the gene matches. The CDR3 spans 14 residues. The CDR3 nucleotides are TGCAGTGCTAGAGACAGGGGGGGACCCTATGGCTACACCTTC. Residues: CSARDRGGPYGYTF.

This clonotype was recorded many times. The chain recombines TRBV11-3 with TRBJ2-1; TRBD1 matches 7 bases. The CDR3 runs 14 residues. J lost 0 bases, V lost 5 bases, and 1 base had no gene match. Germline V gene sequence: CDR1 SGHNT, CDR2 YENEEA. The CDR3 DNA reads TGTGCCAGCAGCCGGGACAGCTCCTACAATGAGCAGTTCTTC. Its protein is CASSRDSSYNEQFF.

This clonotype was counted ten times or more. CDR3: CASSQDRRGRQYF. The CDR3 DNA is TGCGCCAGCAGCCAAGATCGACGGGGGCGGCAGTACTTC. The chain uses TRBV4-3 and TRBJ2-7, with D possibly called TRBD1 or TRBD2 (6 bases each). CDR3 length equals 13 residues. The V and J ends lost 0 bases and 9 bases respectively, with 12 bases between them. Germline V gene data show CDR1 as LGHNA and CDR2 as YSLEER.

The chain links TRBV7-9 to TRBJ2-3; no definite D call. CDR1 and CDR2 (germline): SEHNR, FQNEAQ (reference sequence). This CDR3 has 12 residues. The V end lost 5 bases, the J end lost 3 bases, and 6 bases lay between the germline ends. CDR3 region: CASSQDTDTQYF. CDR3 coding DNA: TGTGCCAGCAGCCAGGATACAGATACGCAGTATTTT.

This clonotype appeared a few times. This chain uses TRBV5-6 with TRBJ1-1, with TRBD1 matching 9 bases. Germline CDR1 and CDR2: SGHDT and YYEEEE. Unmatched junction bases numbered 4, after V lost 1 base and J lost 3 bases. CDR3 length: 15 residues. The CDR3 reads CASSLTGGADTEAFF. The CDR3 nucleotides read TGTGCCAGCAGCTTGACAGGGGGCGCGGACACTGAAGCTTTCTTT.

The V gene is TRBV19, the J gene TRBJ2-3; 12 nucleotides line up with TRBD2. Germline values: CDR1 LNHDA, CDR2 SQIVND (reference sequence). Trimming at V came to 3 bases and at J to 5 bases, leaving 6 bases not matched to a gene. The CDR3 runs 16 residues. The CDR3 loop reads CASSMMPLAGGDTQYF. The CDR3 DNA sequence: TGTGCCAGTAGTATGATGCCACTAGCGGGGGGAGATACGCAGTATTTT.

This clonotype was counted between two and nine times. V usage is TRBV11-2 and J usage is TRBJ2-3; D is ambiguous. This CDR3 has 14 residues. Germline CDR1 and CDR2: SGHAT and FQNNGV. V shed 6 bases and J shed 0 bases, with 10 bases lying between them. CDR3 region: CASSSQPSTDTQYF. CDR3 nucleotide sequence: TGTGCCAGCAGTTCTCAGCCAAGCACAGATACGCAGTATTTT.

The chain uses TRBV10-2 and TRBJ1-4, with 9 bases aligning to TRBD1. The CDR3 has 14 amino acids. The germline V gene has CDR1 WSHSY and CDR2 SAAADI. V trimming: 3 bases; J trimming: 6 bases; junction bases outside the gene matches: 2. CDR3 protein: CASSDWTGDEKLFF. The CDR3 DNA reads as TGCGCCAGCAGTGACTGGACAGGGGATGAAAAACTGTTTTTT.

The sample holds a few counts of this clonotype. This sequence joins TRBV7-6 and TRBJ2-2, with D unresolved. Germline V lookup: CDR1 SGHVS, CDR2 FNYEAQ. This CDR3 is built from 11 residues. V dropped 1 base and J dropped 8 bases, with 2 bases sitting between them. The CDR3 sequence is CASSLVGELFF. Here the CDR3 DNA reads TGTGCCAGCAGCTTAGTTGGGGAGCTGTTTTTT. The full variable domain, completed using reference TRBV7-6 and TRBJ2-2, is GAGVSQSPRYKVTKRGQDVALRCDPISGHVSLYWYRQALGQGPEFLTYFNYEAQQDKSGLPNDRFSAERPEGSISTLTIQRTEQRDSAMYRCASSLVGELFFGEGSRLTVL.

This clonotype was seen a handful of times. The CDR3 DNA sequence: TGTGCCAGCAGCTTATGGACTAGCGCGCAGTATTTT. This encodes CASSLWTSAQYF. The chain employs TRBV7-2 and TRBJ2-3, with 9 bases matching TRBD2. With 2 bases clipped from V and 10 bases from J, the junction kept 1 base outside the gene matches. CDR1 and CDR2 (germline): SGHTA, FQGNSA. The CDR3 length is 12 residues.

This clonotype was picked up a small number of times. CDR3 sequence (DNA): TGTGCCAGCAGTGTACCGGGACTAGCGGGAGGGGGGCAGTACTTC. This translates into CASSVPGLAGGGQYF. The chain carries TRBV25-1 and TRBJ2-7; 16 nucleotides match TRBD2. Losses at the gene ends were 4 bases for V and 9 bases for J; bases not matched to a gene: 6. Germline values: CDR1 MGHDK, CDR2 SYGVNS. CDR3 length: 15 amino acids.

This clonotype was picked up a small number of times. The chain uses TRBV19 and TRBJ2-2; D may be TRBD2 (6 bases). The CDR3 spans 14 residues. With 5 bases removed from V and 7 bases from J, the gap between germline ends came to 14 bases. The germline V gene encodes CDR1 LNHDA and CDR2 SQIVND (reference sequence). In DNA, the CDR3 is TGTGCCAGTAGTGCGGGACCGCATGGCGGGGAGCTGTTTTTT. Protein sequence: CASSAGPHGGELFF. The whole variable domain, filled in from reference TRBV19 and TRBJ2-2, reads DGGITQSPKYLFRKEGQNVTLSCEQNLNHDAMYWYRQDPGQGLRLIYYSQIVNDFQKGDIAEGYSVSREKKESFPLTVTSAQKNPTAFYLCASSAGPHGGELFFGEGSRLTVL.

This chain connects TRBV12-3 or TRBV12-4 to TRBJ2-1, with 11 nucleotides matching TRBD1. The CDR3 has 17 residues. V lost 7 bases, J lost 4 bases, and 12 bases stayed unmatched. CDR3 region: CASNSGQGAKAYNEQFF. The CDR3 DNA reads TGTGCCAGCAACTCTGGACAGGGGGCGAAGGCATACAATGAGCAGTTCTTC.

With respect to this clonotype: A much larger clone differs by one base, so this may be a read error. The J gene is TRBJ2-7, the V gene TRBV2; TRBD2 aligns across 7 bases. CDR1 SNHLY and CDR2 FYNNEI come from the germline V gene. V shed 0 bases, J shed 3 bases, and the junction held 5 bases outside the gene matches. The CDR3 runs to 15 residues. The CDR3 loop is CASSEAGTTFYEQYF. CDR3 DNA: TGTGCCAGCAGTGAAGCTGGGACTACCTTCTACGAGCAGTACTTC. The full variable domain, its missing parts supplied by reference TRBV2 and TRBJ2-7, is EPEVTQTPSHQVTQMGQEVILRCVPISNHLYFYWYRQILGQKVEFLVSFYNNEISEKSEIFDDQFSVERPDGSNFTLKIRSTKLEDSAMYFCASSEAGTTFYEQYFGPGTRLTVT.

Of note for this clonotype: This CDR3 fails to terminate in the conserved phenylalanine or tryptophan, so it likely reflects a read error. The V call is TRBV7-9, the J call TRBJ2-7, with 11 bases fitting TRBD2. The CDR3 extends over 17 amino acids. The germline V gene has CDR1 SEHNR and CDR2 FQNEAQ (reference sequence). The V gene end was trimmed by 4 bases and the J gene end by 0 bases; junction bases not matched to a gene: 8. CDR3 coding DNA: TGTGCCAGCAGCTCTCCGACTAGCGGGACGTTCTCCTACGAGCAGTACCTC. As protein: CASSSPTSGTFSYEQYL.

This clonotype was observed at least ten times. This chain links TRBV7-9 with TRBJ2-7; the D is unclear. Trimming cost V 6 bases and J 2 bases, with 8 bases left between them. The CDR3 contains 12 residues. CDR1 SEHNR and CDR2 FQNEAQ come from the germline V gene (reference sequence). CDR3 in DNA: TGTGCCAGCAGTCCCACGACCTACGAGCAGTACTTC. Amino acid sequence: CASSPTTYEQYF.

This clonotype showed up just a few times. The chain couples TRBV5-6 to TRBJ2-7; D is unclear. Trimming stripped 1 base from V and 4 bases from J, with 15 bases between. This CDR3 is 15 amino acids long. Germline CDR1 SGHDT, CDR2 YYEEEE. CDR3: CASSLLSRSHYEQYF. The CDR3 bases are TGTGCCAGCAGCTTGCTTTCTAGGTCCCATTACGAGCAGTACTTC.

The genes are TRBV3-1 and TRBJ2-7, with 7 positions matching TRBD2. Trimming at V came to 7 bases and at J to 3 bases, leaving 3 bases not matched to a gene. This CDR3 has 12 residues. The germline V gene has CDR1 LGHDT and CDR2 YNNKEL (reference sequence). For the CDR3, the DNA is TGTGCCAGCACCCCGGGGGGCTACGAGCAGTACTTC. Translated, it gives CASTPGGYEQYF.

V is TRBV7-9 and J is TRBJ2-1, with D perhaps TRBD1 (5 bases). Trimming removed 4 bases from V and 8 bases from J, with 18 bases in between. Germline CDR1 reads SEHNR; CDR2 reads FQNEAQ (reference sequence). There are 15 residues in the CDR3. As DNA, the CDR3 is TGTGCCAGCAGCTCGGACAACCTTCCTAGAGATGAGCAGTTCTTC. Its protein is CASSSDNLPRDEQFF.

The CDR3 is CASSPPDTTGELFF. The CDR3 DNA follows: TGTGCCAGCAGCCCACCGGACACCACCGGGGAGCTGTTTTTT. The chain recombines TRBV4-2 with TRBJ2-2; D possibly corresponds to TRBD1 (5 bases). The CDR3 totals 14 residues. With 4 bases removed from V and 4 bases from J, the gap between germline ends came to 10 bases. Per germline, CDR1 LGHNA and CDR2 YNFKEQ.